A selection of T cell receptor beta chains follows, all from one sample in a study of blood T cells in healthy people across ages. Via MiXCR, TCRdb re-called the 5' RACE reads, giving one row per CDR3 protein. Here the sample spans hundreds of thousands of distinct CDR3 sequences, around three fifths being singletons. Sequences were obtained from blood. The receptors originated from a middle-aged man in good health. CDR3s include the opening cysteine and the closing phenylalanine or tryptophan. D genes are given only for firm matches. Clone sizes are given selectively: once, few, many, or a class where the clone is expanded.

TRBJ2-7	TRBD2	TRBV12-3/TRBV12-4	.	TGTGCCAGCAGTTTTTCTACTAGCGCCTCCTACGAGCAGTACTTC	CASSFSTSASYEQYF
TRBJ2-3	.	TRBV27	.	TGTGCCAGCAGCCCACGACAGCGTAGCACAGATACGCAGTATTTT	CASSPRQRSTDTQYF
TRBJ1-4	TRBD1	TRBV15	few	TGTGCCACCAACCGGGACAGGGATTATGAAAAACTGTTTTTT	CATNRDRDYEKLFF
TRBJ1-5	.	TRBV15	few	TGTGCCACCAGCAGCGGACAGAATCAGCCCCAGCATTTT	CATSSGQNQPQHF
TRBJ1-2	.	TRBV4-2	few	TGTGCCAGCAGCTACCAAGAAGGAAAAAACAGGGTAGCTAACTATGGCTACACCTTC	CASSYQEGKNRVANYGYTF
TRBJ2-1	.	TRBV29-1	.	TGCAGCGTTGTCAGTCTACGGATTGAGCAGTTCTTC	CSVVSLRIEQFF
TRBJ2-7	TRBD1	TRBV7-9	.	TGTGCCAGCAGCTTAGATTTGACAGGGAGCTCCCGCAAGCAGTACTTC	CASSLDLTGSSRKQYF
TRBJ1-1	.	TRBV29-1	few	TGCAGCGTTGACCCTGGGGGTTTAGGAGCTTTCTTT	CSVDPGGLGAFF
TRBJ2-7	TRBD1	TRBV7-2	.	TGTGCCAGCAGCTTAGCGAGCACAGGGGGCCCCTACGAGCAGTACTTC	CASSLASTGGPYEQYF
TRBJ2-3	TRBD1	TRBV20-1	.	TGCAGTGCTAGAGACCCGACAGGGAGAAAGCAGTATTTT	CSARDPTGRKQYF
TRBJ2-7	TRBD2	TRBV28	few	TGTGCCAGCAGTTCCTTAGCGGGAGATGTCTACGAGCAGTACTTC	CASSSLAGDVYEQYF
TRBJ2-5	.	TRBV6-5	.	TGTGCCAGCAGTTACTCGTTCGGGCCACTGGGGGAGACCCAGTACTTC	CASSYSFGPLGETQYF
TRBJ2-7	.	TRBV7-3	.	TGTGCCAGCAGCTCTAAAGGAGGGGACTGGACCTACGAGCAGTACTTC	CASSSKGGDWTYEQYF
TRBJ2-1	TRBD2	TRBV7-8	few	TGTGCCAGTAGCTACAATAGCGGGTCTACTGGAGAGCAGTTCTTC	CASSYNSGSTGEQFF
TRBJ2-5	TRBD1	TRBV5-1	.	TGCGCCAGCAGCTTGGTGTCTCGAGGGGGCTGGGGTCAAGAGACCCAGTACTTC	CASSLVSRGGWGQETQYF
TRBJ1-1	.	TRBV6-5	.	TGTGCCAGCAGTTATATTTCCGGCACTGAAGCTTTCTTT	CASSYISGTEAFF
TRBJ2-2	TRBD1	TRBV5-1	.	TGCGCCAGCAGCCGTGGACAGGCGGTCGGGGAGCTGTTTTTT	CASSRGQAVGELFF
TRBJ2-3	.	TRBV6-5	.	TGTGCCAGCAGTTACCAGATGCGGGGACGCCCCTTGGAGGATACGCAGTATTTT	CASSYQMRGRPLEDTQYF
TRBJ2-5	.	TRBV7-2	.	TGTGCCAGCACCACCTTGGACCCCCAAGAGACCCAGTACTTC	CASTTLDPQETQYF
TRBJ2-1	.	TRBV7-2	once	TGTGCCAGCAGCTTAAAGGACGGGCAGTTCTTC	CASSLKDGQFF
TRBJ2-1	TRBD2	TRBV7-2	few	TGTGCCAGCAGCTTGGGGCTAGCGGGGGGGCTAGTGCAGTTCTTC	CASSLGLAGGLVQFF
TRBJ1-5	.	TRBV28	.	TGTGCCAGCCTACAGGGTAGAGGCGGCAATCAGCCCCAGCATTTT	CASLQGRGGNQPQHF
TRBJ2-1	TRBD1	TRBV5-1	many	TGTGCCAGCAGCCCAGGGACAGGATACAATGAGCAGTTCTTC	CASSPGTGYNEQFF
TRBJ2-5	TRBD1	TRBV5-4	.	TGTGCCAGCAGCCGCGGACAGGGGGAGGGAGAGACCCAGTACTTC	CASSRGQGEGETQYF
TRBJ2-5	.	TRBV28	.	TGTGCCAGCAGTTTAGGTCGTGGGGGAGGCCAAGAGACCCAGTACTTC	CASSLGRGGGQETQYF
TRBJ2-7	.	TRBV27	.	TGTGCCAGCAGCCCCTCGACGGTCGAGCAGTACTTC	CASSPSTVEQYF
TRBJ2-7	TRBD1	TRBV3-1	.	TGTGCCAGCAGCCAAGATTTATGGGGACAGGGCAAAGCCTTCTACGAGCAGTACTTC	CASSQDLWGQGKAFYEQYF
TRBJ2-7	TRBD2	TRBV14	few	TGTGCCAGCAGCCTCATAGCGGGACCATCCTACGAGCAGTACTTC	CASSLIAGPSYEQYF
TRBJ2-3	TRBD1	TRBV9	.	TGTGCCAGCAGCGTAGTTGGGACAGGACAGGAGAATACGCAGTATTTT	CASSVVGTGQENTQYF
TRBJ2-2	.	TRBV9	.	TGTGCCAGCAGCGTAGTGTCCGGTACCGGGGAGCTGTTTTTT	CASSVVSGTGELFF
TRBJ2-7	.	TRBV28	.	TGTGCCAGCAGATTCCTCTTGACCCGAGACAGCTACGAGCAGTACTTC	CASRFLLTRDSYEQYF
TRBJ2-7	TRBD2	TRBV20-1	.	TGCAGTGCTAGTTTACTAGCGGACTACGAGCAGTACTTC	CSASLLADYEQYF
TRBJ1-2	TRBD1	TRBV2	.	TGTGCCAGCAGTGGCAGTGGGGACAGGAACTATGGCTACACCTTC	CASSGSGDRNYGYTF
TRBJ2-1	TRBD2	TRBV4-1	.	TGCGCCAGCAGCCAAGAAGGGACTAGCGGGGTGCAAGAGACCCAGTTCTTC	CASSQEGTSGVQETQFF
TRBJ2-5	.	TRBV15	few	TGTGCCACCAGCCCTGGGACTCAGGGGCAAGAGACCCAGTACTTC	CATSPGTQGQETQYF
TRBJ2-7	TRBD2	TRBV6-6	.	TGTGCCAGCGGGACTAGCGCCTACGAGCAGTACTTC	CASGTSAYEQYF
TRBJ1-1	.	TRBV7-9	.	TGTGCCAGCAGCTCCCACGCTGACGGGATGAGTGAAGCTTTCTTT	CASSSHADGMSEAFF
TRBJ1-2	.	TRBV5-1	.	TGCGCCAGCAGCATGAGGGTTGACCCACCCGGCTACACCTTC	CASSMRVDPPGYTF
TRBJ2-1	.	TRBV24-1	once	TGTGCCGCCAGTACTCGTCGGGACAATATCAATGAGCAGTTCTTC	CAASTRRDNINEQFF
TRBJ1-1	.	TRBV7-6	.	TGTGCCAGCAGCTTTTTGGAAAACACTGAAGCTTTCTTT	CASSFLENTEAFF
TRBJ2-5	.	TRBV10-3	.	TGTGCCATCAGTGTTGGAGAGACCCAGTACTTC	CAISVGETQYF
TRBJ2-7	TRBD1	TRBV6-2/TRBV6-3	.	TGTGCCAGCAGTCACTTCCGGGACAGGGACTACGAGCAGTACTTC	CASSHFRDRDYEQYF
TRBJ2-1	.	TRBV15	.	TGTGCCACCAGCCGAGAATGGGACCAGCAGTTCTTC	CATSREWDQQFF
TRBJ1-4	TRBD1	TRBV25-1	.	TGTGCCAGCAGTCCACCGGGACAGCCTAATGAAAAACTGTTTTTT	CASSPPGQPNEKLFF
TRBJ2-1	TRBD1	TRBV4-3	.	TGCGCCAGCAGCCGTTGGGACAGGGCTTACGAGCAGTTCTTC	CASSRWDRAYEQFF
TRBJ2-3	TRBD2	TRBV20-1	few	TGCAGTGCCACAGGAAGCGGGAGGACTACTAGCACAGATACGCAGTATTTT	CSATGSGRTTSTDTQYF
TRBJ2-5	.	TRBV5-5	.	TGTGCCAGCAGCTTACGCCAGACCGACAATGAGCAGTACTTC	CASSLRQTDNEQYF
TRBJ2-5	TRBD2	TRBV20-1	.	TGCAGTGTTTTGAGACTAGCAACAAAGACCCAGTACTTC	CSVLRLATKTQYF
TRBJ1-1	.	TRBV28	.	TGTGCCAGCAGGAAGGACACTATGAACACTGAAGCTTTCTTT	CASRKDTMNTEAFF
TRBJ2-6	TRBD1	TRBV7-9	.	TGTGCCAGCAGCTTACGGACGACAGGGATAAGTTCTGGGGCCAACGTCCCGACTTTC	CASSLRTTGISSGANVPTF
TRBJ2-5	.	TRBV7-9	.	TGTGCCAGCAGTCCAGGACACCTACAAGAGACCCAGTACTTC	CASSPGHLQETQYF